Below are 27 T cell receptor beta chains sequenced from a single sample in a study of regulatory T cells in long-lasting Graves disease. The time point here: newly diagnosed GD, antithyroid drugs for less than 3 months. RNA extracted from PBMCs served as the sequencing template. CDR3 regions were amplified by Arm-PCR using iRepertoire HTBI primers to build TCR beta libraries. One entry per CDR3 protein results from TCRdb running MiXCR on the multiplex PCR reads. This sample carries more than 300,000 distinct CDR3 sequences, roughly 17% of them seen once, and the ten largest clones take 20% to 25%. The sample was also linked to a second study, of T cells in Graves' hyperthyroidism and ophthalmopathy.

The sequencing here drew on peripheral blood mononuclear cells (PBMCs), taken at new diagnosis, from a patient treated with antithyroid drugs. The receptors originated from a young woman with Graves disease.

This clonotype was observed at least ten times. The CDR3 spells CSARDPAGRINEQFF. DNA of the CDR3: TGCAGTGCTAGAGATCCCGCAGGGAGAATCAATGAGCAGTTCTTC. The chain joins TRBV20-1 to TRBJ2-1; D tentatively reads TRBD1 or TRBD2 (5 bases each). Germline CDR1 is DFQATT and CDR2 is SNEGSKA (reference sequence). Between the trimmed V and J ends, which lost 0 bases and 6 bases, there was a span of 15 bases. There are 15 residues in the CDR3.

In its sample, this clonotype was seen many times. The rearrangement links TRBV12-3 or TRBV12-4 to TRBJ1-3; the D gene is possibly TRBD1 (5 bases). The CDR3 has 18 residues. Trimming left V 6 bases short and J 0 bases short, with 21 bases between. CDR3 bases: TGTGCCAGCAGCCCCGAGAAGAGTGGGGGAGACTCTGGAAACACCATATATTTT. Translating it yields CASSPEKSGGDSGNTIYF.

The chain has TRBV5-8 and TRBJ2-1, with 9 bases matching TRBD1. This CDR3 contains 13 residues. V gave up 8 bases and J gave up 5 bases; unmatched junction bases: 5. Germline CDR1 reads SGHTS; CDR2 reads YDEGEE. The CDR3 region is CARRGQGNNEQFF. The DNA of the CDR3 is TGTGCCAGAAGGGGACAGGGTAACAATGAGCAGTTCTTC.

This clonotype was detected many times. The chain is built from TRBV2 and TRBJ2-4, with 7 bases that match TRBD1. V dropped 4 bases and J dropped 4; count of bases not matched to a gene: 10. The CDR3 is 16 amino acids. Germline V gives CDR1 SNHLY, CDR2 FYNNEI. CDR3 in amino acids: CASSVYRGPDKNIQYF. CDR3 DNA sequence: TGTGCCAGCAGTGTGTACAGGGGTCCGGATAAAAACATTCAGTACTTC.

About this clonotype itself: With a much larger clone just one base away, this may be a read error. The rearrangement uses TRBV5-5 and TRBJ2-3, with TRBD2 matching over 11 bases. CDR1 and CDR2 from the germline V gene are SGHKS and YYEKEE (reference sequence). This CDR3 spans 16 amino acids. CDR3 in DNA: TGTGCCAGCAGCTCTAAGGGACTAGCGGCTTCAGATACGCCGTATTTT. Its translation is CASSSKGLAASDTPYF.

In this sample, this clonotype turned up many times. The chain uses TRBV20-1 and TRBJ1-1; D remains unclear. V was trimmed by 2 bases and J by 0 bases, leaving 7 bases between them. CDR3 length equals 13 residues. The germline V gene has CDR1 DFQATT and CDR2 SNEGSKA (reference sequence). The CDR3 DNA reads TGCAGTGCTAGAAACTCAATGAACACTGAAGCTTTCTTT. Translated, it gives CSARNSMNTEAFF.

There are many counts of this clonotype. The chain joins TRBV2 to TRBJ2-3; TRBD1 might be the D (5 bases). V lost 6 bases, J lost 0 bases, and 25 bases lay in between. The CDR3 runs to 19 residues. Germline V gene sequence: CDR1 SNHLY, CDR2 FYNNEI. The CDR3 nucleotides read TGTGCCAGCAGCGTACGACTCTTGGGGCGATTCGATAGCACAGATACGCAGTATTTT. The encoded protein is CASSVRLLGRFDSTDTQYF. Full variable domain (remainder filled in from reference TRBV2 and TRBJ2-3): EPEVTQTPSHQVTQMGQEVILRCVPISNHLYFYWYRQILGQKVEFLVSFYNNEISEKSEIFDDQFSVERPDGSNFTLKIRSTKLEDSAMYFCASSVRLLGRFDSTDTQYFGPGTRLTVL.

The chain is built from TRBV3-1 and TRBJ1-1; D may be TRBD1 (6 bases). This CDR3 is 15 amino acids long. CDR1 is LGHDT and CDR2 is YNNKEL in the germline V gene (reference sequence). V was pared by 2 bases and J by 1 base, with 11 bases between. CDR3 in amino acids: CASSQPGGANTEAFF. The CDR3, as DNA: TGTGCCAGCAGCCAACCGGGGGGCGCGAACACTGAAGCTTTCTTT.

The chain employs TRBV5-1 and TRBJ2-5, with 10 bases aligning to TRBD2. CDR1 is SGHRS and CDR2 is YFSETQ in the germline V gene. J was trimmed by 2 bases and V by 0 bases; bases with no gene match: 4. CDR3 length: 16 amino acids. The CDR3 sequence: CASSLGLAGVQETQYF. In nucleotides, the CDR3 is TGCGCCAGCAGCTTGGGTCTAGCGGGGGTACAAGAGACCCAGTACTTC.

This clonotype was detected ten times or more. V gene TRBV3-1 combines with J gene TRBJ1-1; D might be TRBD1 (6 bases). The CDR3 length is 12 residues. With 6 bases removed from V and 8 bases from J, the gap between germline ends came to 13 bases. CDR1 LGHDT and CDR2 YNNKEL come from the germline V gene (reference sequence). In nucleotides, the CDR3 is TGTGCCAGCAGTCCCGGGCAGGGGGAAGCTTTCTTT. As protein: CASSPGQGEAFF.

In its sample, this clonotype was seen many times. This sequence joins TRBV20-1 and TRBJ2-1; D is perhaps TRBD1 or TRBD2 (5 bases each). Germline V CDR1 and CDR2: DFQATT, SNEGSKA (reference sequence). CDR3 length: 11 residues. The ends were cut back, 3 bases at V and 14 bases at J, with 14 bases in the middle. The CDR3: CSASPGTREFF. The CDR3, as DNA: TGCAGTGCTAGCCCCGGGACCCGAGAGTTCTTC.

This clonotype was detected many times. The CDR3 DNA sequence: TGTGCCAGCAGGGCGGGAGGTACAGATACGCAGTATTTT. Protein: CASRAGGTDTQYF. This chain uses TRBV6-1 with TRBJ2-3, with TRBD2 matching over 8 bases. The V and J ends lost 6 bases and 3 bases, in that order; junction bases with no gene match: 2. CDR3 length equals 13 residues. Germline values: CDR1 MNHNS, CDR2 SASEGT.

The rearrangement joins TRBV20-1 to TRBJ2-4, with unresolved D. V was cut by 6 bases and J by 7 bases, with 10 bases left in between. This CDR3 is 11 amino acids long. From germline, CDR1 is DFQATT and CDR2 SNEGSKA (reference sequence). In DNA, the CDR3 is TGCAGTGCCAACATGGGGAACATTCAGTACTTC. Residues: CSANMGNIQYF.

The sample holds many counts of this clonotype. As DNA, the CDR3 is TGTGCCAGCAGGGGTTTGGGGAACTATGGCTACACCTTC. Translation gives CASRGLGNYGYTF. This chain joins TRBV2 and TRBJ1-2; no clear D gene. The CDR3 runs to 13 residues. Germline CDR1 SNHLY, CDR2 FYNNEI. V was clipped by 6 bases and J by 2 bases, with 10 bases between them.

This clonotype was observed once. It is likely a read error: a sequence one base away is far more abundant. CDR3 sequence reads: CASSYSVTGGSMGTGELFF. The CDR3 bases are TGTGCCAGCAGTTACTCGGTAACTGGCGGCTCCATGGGCACCGGGGAGCTGTTTTTT. The chain links TRBV6-2 or TRBV6-3 to TRBJ2-2; D ambiguous. Germline CDR1 reads MNHEY; CDR2 reads SVGEGT. V was shortened by 0 bases and J by 4 bases, with 21 bases between the two germline ends. This CDR3 contains 19 residues.

This clonotype appeared many times. The gene calls are TRBV5-1 and TRBJ1-3; D gene ambiguous. V was clipped by 2 bases and J by 14 bases, with 17 bases between them. Germline CDR1 and CDR2: SGHRS and YFSETQ. This CDR3 has 13 residues. CDR3 bases: TGCGCCAGCAGCTTCGGGCCCGCGGCCGTCCTATATTTT. This translates into CASSFGPAAVLYF.

This clonotype has a handful of counts. This rearrangement joins TRBV29-1 to TRBJ2-3, with a possible D match to TRBD2 (7 bases). The CDR3 spans 14 residues. V lost 4 bases, J lost 9 bases, and 20 bases lay in between. From germline, CDR1 is SQVTM and CDR2 ANQGSEA. As DNA, the CDR3 is TGCAGCGTTGTGAGTGGAGGGGGGGCACAAACGCAGTATTTT. Its translation: CSVVSGGGAQTQYF.

Concerning this clonotype itself: Just one base apart from a much larger clone, this may be a read error. This sequence joins TRBV2 and TRBJ2-1, with D hard to call. With the DNA end fitting TRBJ2-5 better, the J assignment may be wrong. The CDR3 length is 13 residues. Germline assignment: CDR1 SNHLY and CDR2 FYNNEI. DNA for the CDR3: TGTGCCCGCAACGAGAAGCCCCCGGAGACCCAGTACTTC. This sequence encodes CARNEKPPETQYF.

The rearrangement joins TRBV29-1 to TRBJ1-1; no clear D gene. The germline V gene encodes CDR1 SQVTM and CDR2 ANQGSEA. The V gene lost 4 bases and the J gene lost 0 bases, with 9 bases spanning the gap. This CDR3 spans 13 amino acids. The CDR3 region has the DNA TGCAGCGTTGGATCAGGTATGAACACTGAAGCTTTCTTT. Protein: CSVGSGMNTEAFF.

This clonotype has a handful of counts. The chain links TRBV9 to TRBJ2-1; 9 bases are shared with TRBD2. The CDR3 runs to 15 residues. The V gene's germline CDR1 is SGDLS and CDR2 YYNGEE. The trim removed 0 bases at V and 5 bases at J, leaving 3 bases unmatched. The CDR3: CASSVDQRGDNEQFF. Here the CDR3 DNA reads TGTGCCAGCAGCGTAGATCAGCGGGGGGACAATGAGCAGTTCTTC. Complete variable domain (other parts from reference TRBV9 and TRBJ2-1): DSGVTQTPKHLITATGQRVTLRCSPRSGDLSVYWYQQSLDQGLQFLIQYYNGEERAKGNILERFSAQQFPDLHSELNLSSLELGDSALYFCASSVDQRGDNEQFFGPGTRLTVL.

The V gene is TRBV29-1, the J gene TRBJ2-5, with 11 bases that match TRBD2. With V trimmed by 3 bases and J by 0 bases, 3 bases remained unmatched. This CDR3 has 15 amino acids. Germline CDR1 SQVTM, CDR2 ANQGSEA. The CDR3 loop reads CSVETSGEYQETQYF. The CDR3 DNA follows: TGCAGCGTTGAGACTAGCGGGGAGTACCAAGAGACCCAGTACTTC.

This clonotype was seen ten or more times. For the CDR3, the DNA is TGTGCCAGCAGCCAGGGCAGGGGCTACGAGCAGTACTTC. This gives the protein CASSQGRGYEQYF. This chain uses TRBV3-1 with TRBJ2-7; a weak D match, TRBD1 (6 bases). Trimming shortened V by 3 bases and J by 3 bases, and 9 bases separated the two germline ends. Germline assignment: CDR1 LGHDT and CDR2 YNNKEL (reference sequence). There are 13 residues in the CDR3.

In its sample, this clonotype was seen a few times. The J gene is TRBJ2-4, the V gene TRBV27; D possibly uses TRBD1 or TRBD2 (5 bases each). CDR3 size: 13 residues. Germline CDR1 MNHEY, CDR2 SMNVEV (reference sequence). Trimming took off 3 bases at V and 9 bases at J, with 12 bases between the two ends. The CDR3 region is CASSFTLGGIQYF. The DNA for the CDR3 is TGTGCCAGCAGTTTCACCCTTGGGGGCATTCAGTACTTC.

This clonotype was observed many times. The chain combines TRBV5-1 with TRBJ1-5; 7 bases match TRBD1. This CDR3 has 15 amino acids. CDR1 SGHRS and CDR2 YFSETQ come from the germline V gene. V trimming: 0 bases; J trimming: 5 bases; junction bases outside the gene matches: 5. CDR3 nucleotide sequence: TGCGCCAGCAGCTTGGTGGGGACAGAGGATCAGCCCCAGCATTTT. Amino acids: CASSLVGTEDQPQHF. Using reference TRBV5-1 and TRBJ1-5 for the parts outside the CDR3, the full variable domain is KAGVTQTPRYLIKTRGQQVTLSCSPISGHRSVSWYQQTPGQGLQFLFEYFSETQRNKGNFPGRFSGRQFSNSRSEMNVSTLELGDSALYLCASSLVGTEDQPQHFGDGTRLSIL.

A remark on this clonotype: One end of the junction does not line up with germline, which may come from a read error. The V call is TRBV4-1, the J call TRBJ1-3, with D perhaps TRBD1 (5 bases). Germline CDR1 reads MGHRA; CDR2 reads YSYEKL. The CDR3 length is 17 residues. This CDR3 is CASSHRPRGASGSTIYF. Here the CDR3 DNA reads TGCGCCAGCAGCCACCGCCCACGCGGGGCCTCTGGAAGCACCATATATTTT.

The chain uses TRBV30 and TRBJ2-7, with D perhaps matching TRBD1 or TRBD2 (6 bases each). The CDR3 is made up of 13 amino acids. CDR1 GTSNPN and CDR2 SVGIG come from the germline V gene (reference sequence). V gave up 0 bases and J gave up 5 bases, with 11 bases separating them. CDR3 in amino acids: CAWSVGGRDEQYF. CDR3 sequence (DNA): TGTGCCTGGAGTGTAGGGGGGCGGGACGAGCAGTACTTC.

This clonotype was detected ten times or more. The J gene is TRBJ1-1, the V gene TRBV4-1; no clear D. The CDR3 has 17 residues. In germline, CDR1 is MGHRA, CDR2 YSYEKL. V lost 4 bases and J lost 0, with 18 bases in between. For the CDR3, the DNA is TGCGCCAGCAGCCCAACGACAACGTCCCGACTGAACACTGAAGCTTTCTTT. This codes for CASSPTTTSRLNTEAFF.